Each of the 12 T cell receptor beta chains below was sequenced from the same sample in a study of PD-L1 blockade in urothelial cancer (dated by TCRdb to about 2017). The meaning of the sample's time point label: pretreatment peripheral blood. Receptors were amplified or captured by the immunoSEQ multiplex PCR assay. TCRdb mirrors the immuneACCESS table, restricted to in-frame sequences. Some clones are absent from its copies; in checked studies, under half trace to an unresolved V gene, and the reason for the others is unknown. The sample yields fewer than 50,000 clones; 79% were counted once. The top ten hold more than 9% of the sample. The specimen comprised PBMCs, sampled around atezolizumab (anti-PD-L1) treatment. These receptors were obtained from a man between 65 and 80 years old with urothelial cancer.

V and J are TRBV19 and TRBJ2-3; 7 nucleotides match TRBD2. CDR3 length: 15 residues. The ends lost 1 base at V and 3 bases at J; junction bases unmatched: 4. CDR1 is LNHDA and CDR2 is SQIVND in the germline V gene (reference sequence). CDR3 protein: CASSIAAGVTDTQYF. DNA for the CDR3: TGTGCCAGTAGTATAGCGGCGGGAGTTACAGATACGCAGTATTTT.

V gene TRBV4-2 combines with J gene TRBJ2-1, with 8 bases that match TRBD2. The trim removed 4 bases at V and 4 bases at J, leaving 9 bases unmatched. The CDR3 totals 16 residues. CDR1 is LGHNA, CDR2 YNFKEQ, per germline. The CDR3 sequence is CASSRLGAGDYNEQFF. CDR3 coding DNA: TGTGCCAGCAGCCGGCTCGGAGCGGGAGATTACAATGAGCAGTTCTTC.

The chain recombines TRBV5-4 with TRBJ1-2; TRBD1 matches at 8 bases. J lost 6 bases, V lost 3 bases, and 7 bases had no gene match. In germline, CDR1 is SGHNT, CDR2 YYREEE (reference sequence). The CDR3 has 14 amino acids. The CDR3 reads CASSSRTGNDGYTF. DNA for the CDR3: TGTGCCAGCAGCTCCCGGACAGGGAATGATGGCTACACCTTC.

This clone has a handful of counts. The V and J genes are TRBV28 and TRBJ2-7; weak D call: TRBD1 (5 bases). Germline-derived CDR1 and CDR2 are MDHEN and SYDVKM. This CDR3 has 13 amino acids. Trimming pared 5 bases from V and 4 bases from J, leaving 12 bases between. CDR3 protein: CASSPPPGYEQYF. The CDR3 DNA sequence: TGTGCCAGCAGTCCCCCCCCAGGGTACGAGCAGTACTTC.

The J gene is TRBJ2-7, the V gene TRBV7-9, with 7 bases identical to TRBD1. The CDR3 sequence is 14 residues long. V trimming: 4 bases; J trimming: 1 base; junction bases outside the gene matches: 4. The germline gives CDR1 SEHNR, CDR2 FQNEAQ (reference sequence). The CDR3 reads CASSSPGQSYEQYF. In DNA, the CDR3 is TGTGCCAGCAGCTCACCGGGACAGTCCTACGAGCAGTACTTC.

The chain carries TRBV30 and TRBJ2-7; the D is unclear. The CDR3 consists of 12 residues. Germline V gene sequence: CDR1 GTSNPN, CDR2 SVGIG (reference sequence). Trimming left V 2 bases short and J 2 bases short, with 7 bases between. The CDR3, as DNA: TGTGCCTGGAGTTCGGGTACCTACGAGCAGTACTTC. Protein sequence: CAWSSGTYEQYF.

The CDR3 DNA follows: TGTGCCAGCAGTGACACCTCCGGCTATGGCTACACCTTC. It is translated as CASSDTSGYGYTF. The rearrangement joins TRBV2 to TRBJ1-2; no clear D. The germline V gene has CDR1 SNHLY and CDR2 FYNNEI. Trimming stripped 3 bases from V and 4 bases from J, with 9 bases between. This CDR3 region has 13 residues.

The J gene is TRBJ1-2, the V gene TRBV19, with TRBD1 identical over 7 bases. Germline CDR1 is LNHDA and CDR2 is SQIVND (reference sequence). This CDR3 contains 15 residues. The V and J ends lost 3 bases and 8 bases, in that order; junction bases with no gene match: 12. CDR3 DNA sequence: TGTGCCAGTAGTATTGCGCAGGGGGACGCTCGAGGCTACACCTTC. Its translation is CASSIAQGDARGYTF.

The chain joins TRBV19 to TRBJ2-7; D remains unclear. From germline, CDR1 is LNHDA and CDR2 SQIVND (reference sequence). The CDR3 totals 14 residues. V was pared by 3 bases and J by 0 bases, with 9 bases between. The CDR3 region has the DNA TGTGCCAGTAGTATCGCTCGAGGCTCCTACGAGCAGTACTTC. Translation: CASSIARGSYEQYF.

On this clone: One junction end disagrees with the germline gene, perhaps due to a read error. This chain links TRBV28 with TRBJ2-3; 7 nucleotides align to TRBD2. There are 14 residues in the CDR3. Looked up from germline, CDR1 is MDHEN and CDR2 is SYDVKM. The CDR3 sequence: CGSWASGNTDTQYF. The CDR3 nucleotides read TGCGGGTCATGGGCTAGCGGAAACACAGATACGCAGTATTTT.

The chain recombines TRBV2 with TRBJ2-1, with 9 positions matching TRBD2. This CDR3 has 16 residues. With 6 bases clipped from V and 8 bases from J, the junction kept 14 bases outside the gene matches. Per germline, CDR1 SNHLY and CDR2 FYNNEI. CDR3 sequence (DNA): TGTGCCAGCAGCAAGACCGGGACTAGCATCCCCGATGAGCAGTTCTTC. It specifies CASSKTGTSIPDEQFF. Full variable domain (remainder filled in from reference TRBV2 and TRBJ2-1): EPEVTQTPSHQVTQMGQEVILRCVPISNHLYFYWYRQILGQKVEFLVSFYNNEISEKSEIFDDQFSVERPDGSNFTLKIRSTKLEDSAMYFCASSKTGTSIPDEQFFGPGTRLTVL.

This sequence joins TRBV9 and TRBJ2-7, with D uncertain. The CDR3 runs 14 residues. Germline lookup yields CDR1 SGDLS and CDR2 YYNGEE. V lost 0 bases, J lost 1 base, and 8 bases lay in between. CDR3 protein: CASSVGADSYEQYF. The DNA for the CDR3 is TGTGCCAGCAGCGTAGGGGCAGATTCCTACGAGCAGTACTTC.